This entry lists 8 T cell receptor beta chains sequenced from one sample in a study of identical twins (dated by TCRdb to the mid-2010s). Preparation of the library involved 5' RACE. The run used an Illumina HiSeq 2000. TCRdb trimmed the raw reads at Q25, called clones with MiXCR and kept productive beta chains. Every distinct CDR3 protein forms one entry, paired with its most common genes and DNA. This sample gives under 350,000 distinct CDR3 sequences in total; nearly 9.5% of them show up just once. Of the sample, about 7.1% falls within the top ten clones. The sample also formed part of further work on yellow fever vaccine responses in identical twins.

Material for sequencing was CD8+ T cells sorted from blood. The receptor source for this set is a woman aged 18-29 years in good health.

This clonotype was seen at least ten times. The chain carries TRBV4-3 and TRBJ1-1; D ambiguous. With 0 bases removed from V and 0 bases from J, the gap between germline ends came to 8 bases. This CDR3 is built from 15 residues. Germline assignment: CDR1 LGHNA and CDR2 YSLEER. The CDR3 region has the DNA TGCGCCAGCAGCCAAGATGGAGGGCTGAACACTGAAGCTTTCTTT. As protein: CASSQDGGLNTEAFF.

A few counts support this clonotype. The chain joins TRBV6-2 or TRBV6-3 to TRBJ2-7; D is possibly TRBD2 (6 bases). The CDR3 contains 14 residues. Germline V gives CDR1 MNHEY, CDR2 SVGEGT. The V end was cut by 5 bases, the J end by 5 bases, with 16 bases between. The CDR3: CASSRVAEVDEQYF. Written as DNA, the CDR3 is TGTGCCAGCAGTCGTGTAGCGGAGGTGGACGAGCAGTACTTC.

The chain has TRBV15 and TRBJ2-3; D is possibly TRBD1 or TRBD2 (5 bases each). Germline V CDR1 and CDR2: LNHNV, YYDKDF (reference sequence). There are 14 residues in the CDR3. Trimming pared 2 bases from V and 0 bases from J, leaving 6 bases between. The CDR3 spells CATSRWDSTDTQYF. CDR3 coding DNA: TGTGCCACCAGCAGATGGGACAGCACAGATACGCAGTATTTT.

At least ten counts were recorded for this clonotype. V and J are TRBV9 and TRBJ1-5; unclear D gene. The CDR3 contains 10 residues. V lost 7 bases and J 7 bases, leaving 6 bases between the germline ends. Germline CDR1 is SGDLS and CDR2 is YYNGEE. CDR3 DNA: TGTGCCAGCGGAGGGCAGCCCCAGCATTTT. Translating it yields CASGGQPQHF.

There are a few counts of this clonotype. The J gene is TRBJ2-3, the V gene TRBV30; D is unresolved. This CDR3 region has 11 residues. Between the trimmed V and J ends, which lost 1 base and 3 bases, there was a span of 2 bases. Germline values: CDR1 GTSNPN, CDR2 SVGIG (reference sequence). Written as DNA, the CDR3 is TGTGCCTGGAGTGGAACAGATACGCAGTATTTT. Translated, it gives CAWSGTDTQYF.

This chain uses TRBV7-9 with TRBJ2-7; 7 positions agree with TRBD2. Germline CDR1 reads SEHNR; CDR2 reads FQNEAQ (reference sequence). The CDR3 covers 14 residues. V shed 5 bases, J shed 4 bases, and the junction held 8 bases outside the gene matches. The CDR3 DNA sequence: TGTGCCAGCAGCCCTCAAGCGGGAAAGTACGAGCAGTACTTC. As protein: CASSPQAGKYEQYF.

The V gene is TRBV7-6, the J gene TRBJ2-5; no definite D call. The V gene lost 5 bases and the J gene lost 5 bases, with 9 bases spanning the gap. In germline, CDR1 is SGHVS, CDR2 FNYEAQ. This CDR3 region has 12 residues. The CDR3 bases are TGTGCCAGCAGCCTCGTCGCGGAGACCCAGTACTTC. Amino acid sequence: CASSLVAETQYF.

This clonotype was observed at least ten times. The chain recombines TRBV7-2 with TRBJ1-1; D remains unclear. This CDR3 is 16 amino acids long. Trimming removed 0 bases from V and 3 bases from J, with 14 bases in between. The germline CDR1 and CDR2 sequences are SGHTA and FQGNSA. The CDR3 loop is CASSLASGMSHTEAFF. The CDR3 region has the DNA TGTGCCAGCAGCTTAGCGTCCGGGATGTCCCACACTGAAGCTTTCTTT.